One and the same sample provided the 3 T cell receptor beta chains below, sequenced in a study of cytomegalovirus exposure and HLA in healthy donors. The PCR was carried out with 60 Vbeta primers and 13 Jbeta primers. TCRdb keeps only in-frame clones here, not all; method: immunoSEQ multiplex PCR. The table lists around 130,000 clones, roughly 84% of them singletons. Sequences were obtained from PBMCs. Receptor source: a girl aged 2-15 years in good health and CMV-seronegative.

V gene TRBV5-1 combines with J gene TRBJ1-2; tentatively, D is TRBD1 (6 bases). Germline lookup yields CDR1 SGHRS and CDR2 YFSETQ. CDR3 length equals 13 residues. V gave up 8 bases and J gave up 4 bases, with 15 bases separating them. CDR3 DNA sequence: TGCGCCAGTAACCAGGGGTCGGGCTATGGCTACACCTTC. Protein sequence: CASNQGSGYGYTF.

J is TRBJ1-5 and V is TRBV5-6, with TRBD1 as a possible D gene (6 bases). Germline V gene lookup returns CDR1 SGHDT and CDR2 YYEEEE. Trimming took off 0 bases at V and 1 base at J, with 11 bases between the two ends. This CDR3 is 16 amino acids long. The CDR3 loop reads CASSLGGGWSNQPQHF. CDR3 in DNA: TGTGCCAGCAGCTTGGGGGGGGGCTGGAGCAATCAGCCCCAGCATTTT.

The rearrangement uses TRBV2 and TRBJ2-7; TRBD1 aligns across 8 bases. Germline CDR1 is SNHLY and CDR2 is FYNNEI. V shed 2 bases and J 7 bases; nucleotides not matched to a gene: 13. This CDR3 has 16 amino acids. The CDR3 is CASSESRSGQAMEQYF. CDR3 DNA: TGTGCCAGCAGTGAAAGCAGGTCGGGACAGGCTATGGAGCAGTACTTC.